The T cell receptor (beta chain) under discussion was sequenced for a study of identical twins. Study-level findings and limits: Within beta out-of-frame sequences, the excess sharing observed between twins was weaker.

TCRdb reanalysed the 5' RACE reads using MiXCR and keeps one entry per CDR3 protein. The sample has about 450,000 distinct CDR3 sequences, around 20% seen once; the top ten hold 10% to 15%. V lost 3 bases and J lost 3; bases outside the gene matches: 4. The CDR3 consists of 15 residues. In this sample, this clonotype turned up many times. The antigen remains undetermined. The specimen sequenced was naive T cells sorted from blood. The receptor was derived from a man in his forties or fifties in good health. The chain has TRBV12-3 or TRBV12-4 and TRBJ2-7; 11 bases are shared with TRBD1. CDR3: CASSLPGQGGYEQYF. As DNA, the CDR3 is TGTGCCAGCAGTTTGCCGGGACAGGGGGGCTACGAGCAGTACTTC.